This T cell receptor beta chain emerged from a study of regulatory T cells in long-lasting Graves disease. Study results and caveats: Sampling was limited to peripheral blood rather than thyroid tissue. TCR diversity in persistent Graves' patients was below that of newly diagnosed ones.

This clonotype was detected many times. The target antigen is unknown. Investigators prepared the TCR beta libraries by applying iRepertoire HTBI primers and Arm-PCR of CDR3 regions. Using its own MiXCR run on the multiplex PCR reads, TCRdb lists one record per CDR3 protein. The table has about 330,000 distinct CDR3 sequences, 15% to 20% seen once; the top ten hold roughly 21%. Time point meaning: newly diagnosed GD, antithyroid drugs for less than 3 months. PBMC RNA served as the TCR library source. Graves' disease was diagnosed by American Thyroid Association guidelines. The CDR3 extends over 16 amino acids. The germline V gene has CDR1 DFQATT and CDR2 SNEGSKA (reference sequence). V was cut by 3 bases and J by 1 base, with 18 bases left in between. These data also formed part of another study, on T cells in Graves' hyperthyroidism and ophthalmopathy. That investigation notes: First-round RT-PCR of the TCR CDR3 relied on the HTBI primer set.

The sample was peripheral blood mononuclear cells (PBMCs), taken at new diagnosis, from a patient treated with antithyroid drugs. This chain uses TRBV20-1 with TRBJ2-5, with D perhaps TRBD1 or TRBD2 (6 bases each). This clonotype originated in a woman younger than 35 with Graves disease. CDR3 loop: CSARRRAGHPQETQYF. Here the CDR3 DNA reads TGCAGTGCTAGGAGGAGGGCGGGACACCCCCAAGAGACCCAGTACTTC.